The 31 T cell receptor beta chains given below trace back to one sample, sequenced in a study of CXCR3-negative and CXCR3-positive naive CD8 T cells. Study-level points and caveats: Compared with CXCR3-negative naive cells, CXCR3-positive naive cells showed more hydrophobic TRB CDR3s.

These TCRs are of unknown antigen specificity. UMI-tagged TRB cDNA libraries were built via 5' RACE. Using the 5' RACE reads, TCRdb records one entry per CDR3 protein without DNA. The data show under 150,000 distinct CDR3 sequences, and the top ten clones hold roughly 0.62%. Sequenced material: naive CXCR3+ CD8+ T cells from blood. Subset noted: CD45RO-CCR7+CD27+CD95- naive CD8+ T cells expressing CXCR3 (TNR3+). All receptors come from a human donor in good health. Some clones in this sample may be carry-over from other donors' samples.

The CDR3 is CASSLALQGPWDTEAFF. The rearrangement joins TRBV7-9 to TRBJ1-1. The CDR3 runs 17 residues. Germline loops: CDR1 SEHNR, CDR2 FQNEAQ (reference sequence).

CDR3 loop: CASSLDASYEQYF. The V gene is TRBV7-6, the J gene TRBJ2-7. The CDR3 consists of 13 residues. The germline V gene has CDR1 SGHVS and CDR2 FNYEAQ.

The chain combines TRBV6-5 with TRBJ1-1; TCRdb calls TRBD1, which cannot be checked without DNA. CDR3 length equals 14 residues. Germline V gene data show CDR1 as MNHEY and CDR2 as SVGAGI. CDR3: CASRLGTGNTEAFF.

This chain joins TRBV29-1 and TRBJ2-1; TCRdb indicates TRBD1, and absent DNA this call remains unverified. From germline, CDR1 is SQVTM and CDR2 ANQGSEA. The length of the CDR3 is 13 residues. Here the CDR3 reads CSVPSPGLGEQFF.

This chain connects TRBV10-2 to TRBJ1-1; TCRdb's D call of TRBD1 is untestable without DNA. This CDR3 region has 14 residues. The germline gives CDR1 WSHSY, CDR2 SAAADI. CDR3: CASSEGDRDTEAFF.

The V call is TRBV7-2, the J call TRBJ2-1; TCRdb's D gene call, TRBD1, goes unchecked for lack of DNA. CDR1 is SGHTA, CDR2 FQGNSA, per germline. The CDR3 sequence is 17 residues long. The CDR3 region is CASSTRSGQGAVNEQFF.

The chain employs TRBV10-2 and TRBJ1-1. The CDR3 is 15 residues long. Germline assignment: CDR1 WSHSY and CDR2 SAAADI. CDR3 region: CASSESYGFDTEAFF.

The rearrangement links TRBV29-1 to TRBJ1-1. This CDR3 spans 12 amino acids. The germline CDR1 and CDR2 sequences are SQVTM and ANQGSEA. The CDR3: CSVETVATEAFF.

The chain recombines TRBV29-1 with TRBJ2-7. The V gene's germline CDR1 is SQVTM and CDR2 ANQGSEA. This CDR3 comprises 12 residues. The CDR3 sequence is CSVEDNHYEQYF.

The gene calls are TRBV10-1 and TRBJ2-7; TCRdb calls TRBD1, which cannot be checked without DNA. Per germline, CDR1 WNHNN and CDR2 SYGVQD (reference sequence). CDR3 size: 15 residues. CDR3 region: CASSESRGFTYEQYF.

The V call is TRBV27, the J call TRBJ2-7; TCRdb lists TRBD1, though no DNA is available to test this call. Germline assignment: CDR1 MNHEY and CDR2 SMNVEV (reference sequence). This CDR3 region has 15 residues. The CDR3 region is CASRPRGRLSLEQYF.

The chain links TRBV28 to TRBJ1-5; lacking DNA, the TRBD1 call made by TCRdb goes unchecked. From germline, CDR1 is MDHEN and CDR2 SYDVKM. This CDR3 region has 15 residues. This chain's CDR3 is CASSFLREENQPQHF.

The genes are TRBV7-2 and TRBJ2-7; without DNA, the TCRdb call of TRBD1 cannot be checked. Germline V gene lookup returns CDR1 SGHTA and CDR2 FQGNSA. This CDR3 comprises 14 residues. CDR3 sequence reads: CASSSPGNSYEQYF.

The J gene is TRBJ2-2, the V gene TRBV20-1. Per the germline V gene, CDR1 is DFQATT and CDR2 is SNEGSKA (reference sequence). This CDR3 has 12 residues. CDR3 in amino acids: CSASSVDGELFF.

The V call is TRBV28, the J call TRBJ2-7; the TRBD1 assignment by TCRdb is unverifiable without DNA. Germline V gene sequence: CDR1 MDHEN, CDR2 SYDVKM. The CDR3 has 14 residues. The CDR3 spells CASIRQGVLGEQYF.

The rearrangement joins TRBV12-3 or TRBV12-4 to TRBJ1-1; absent DNA, TCRdb's TRBD1 call cannot be checked. The CDR3 is 12 residues long. This CDR3 reads CASSLQGAEAFF.

This rearrangement joins TRBV6-1 to TRBJ2-5; TCRdb reports TRBD2, a call that lacks DNA to check it against. Germline CDR1 and CDR2: MNHNS and SASEGT. The CDR3 sequence is 14 residues long. Here the CDR3 reads CASSEWISEETQYF.

This sequence joins TRBV5-1 and TRBJ2-3. Germline values: CDR1 SGHRS, CDR2 YFSETQ. The CDR3 is 14 amino acids. Here the CDR3 reads CASSSPGETDTQYF.

The V and J genes are TRBV9 and TRBJ1-3; the TCRdb D gene call, TRBD1, has no DNA to confirm it. This CDR3 has 12 amino acids. Germline CDR1 and CDR2: SGDLS and YYNGEE. The CDR3 here is CASSVDEGTIYF.

The chain couples TRBV29-1 to TRBJ1-1; TCRdb names TRBD1, which stays unverified in the absence of DNA. Germline CDR1 and CDR2: SQVTM and ANQGSEA. The CDR3 loop spans 11 amino acids. The CDR3: CSVPGGPEAFF.

V gene TRBV3-1 combines with J gene TRBJ1-1. Looked up from germline, CDR1 is LGHDT and CDR2 is YNNKEL (reference sequence). The length of the CDR3 is 13 residues. CDR3 amino acids: CASSQDESPGAFF.

The chain carries TRBV29-1 and TRBJ2-5. Germline lookup yields CDR1 SQVTM and CDR2 ANQGSEA. The CDR3 runs to 15 residues. CDR3 region: CSVEWAGATQETQYF.

The rearrangement joins TRBV12-3 or TRBV12-4 to TRBJ1-2. The CDR3 has 13 amino acids. The CDR3 here is CASSFGEAYGYTF.

The J gene is TRBJ2-7, the V gene TRBV20-1; as DNA is missing, the TRBD1 call by TCRdb cannot be tested. The germline V gene encodes CDR1 DFQATT and CDR2 SNEGSKA (reference sequence). This CDR3 comprises 15 residues. The CDR3 is CSARVYGTLEYEQYF.

The gene calls are TRBV6-2 or TRBV6-3 and TRBJ2-5; TCRdb names TRBD1, which stays unverified in the absence of DNA. This CDR3 contains 16 residues. CDR1 is MNHEY and CDR2 is SVGEGT in the germline V gene. CDR3 loop: CASSYSQGSYQETQYF.

J is TRBJ2-1 and V is TRBV11-2. CDR1 is SGHAT, CDR2 FQNNGV, per germline. The CDR3 is 12 amino acids. CDR3: CASRLAENEQFF.

The V gene is TRBV5-5, the J gene TRBJ2-1; TCRdb's D call of TRBD2 is untestable without DNA. Germline CDR1 reads SGHKS; CDR2 reads YYEKEE (reference sequence). This CDR3 region has 17 residues. This CDR3 reads CASSPSLAGESYNEQFF. The complete variable domain, with remaining parts taken from reference TRBV5-5 and TRBJ2-1, reads DAGVTQSPTHLIKTRGQQVTLRCSPISGHKSVSWYQQVLGQGPQFIFQYYEKEERGRGNFPDRFSARQFPNYSSELNVNALLLGDSALYLCASSPSLAGESYNEQFFGPGTRLTVL.

The chain couples TRBV3-1 to TRBJ2-7; TCRdb lists TRBD1, though no DNA is available to test this call. Germline values: CDR1 LGHDT, CDR2 YNNKEL (reference sequence). This CDR3 comprises 16 residues. CDR3 in amino acids: CASSPPPGKRRYEQYF.

V is TRBV29-1 and J is TRBJ2-3. The CDR3 sequence is 13 residues long. The germline V gene encodes CDR1 SQVTM and CDR2 ANQGSEA. The CDR3 loop reads CSVDNPSTDTQYF.

This rearrangement joins TRBV3-1 to TRBJ2-2; without DNA, the TCRdb call of TRBD2 cannot be checked. Germline V gives CDR1 LGHDT, CDR2 YNNKEL (reference sequence). The CDR3 loop spans 21 amino acids. The CDR3 sequence: CASSQEDEGISQAGYTGELFF.

The rearrangement uses TRBV7-3 and TRBJ2-7; the D call of TRBD1 rests on TCRdb alone, since no DNA is present to check it. Germline V lookup: CDR1 SGHTA, CDR2 FQGTGA. This CDR3 spans 13 amino acids. The CDR3 loop reads CASSATGDSEQYF.